This TCR beta chain is from a study of neurological immune-mediated disorders. Overall study results and limits: HTLV-1-associated myelopathy displayed the greatest TCR clonal expansion, and multiple sclerosis exhibited the smallest, lower than that of healthy controls.

This clonotype was counted ten times or more. The antigen remains unidentified. Each CDR3 protein is one row after TCRdb ran MiXCR on the 5' RACE reads. Of 15,000 or so distinct CDR3 sequences detected, under 15% appear once; the ten largest clones hold 41%. The CDR3 consists of 13 residues. Unmatched junction bases numbered 4, after V lost 10 bases and J lost 2 bases. The germline V gene has CDR1 MNHNS and CDR2 SASEGT. The genes are TRBV6-1 and TRBJ2-1; 8 positions agree with TRBD2. The sequenced sample was CD8+ T cells from blood. The receptor's source is a female donor with HTLV-1-associated myelopathy (HAM/TSP). The CDR3 sequence: CATSTSAYNEQFF. CDR3 coding DNA: TGTGCCACTTCGACTAGCGCCTACAATGAGCAGTTCTTC.